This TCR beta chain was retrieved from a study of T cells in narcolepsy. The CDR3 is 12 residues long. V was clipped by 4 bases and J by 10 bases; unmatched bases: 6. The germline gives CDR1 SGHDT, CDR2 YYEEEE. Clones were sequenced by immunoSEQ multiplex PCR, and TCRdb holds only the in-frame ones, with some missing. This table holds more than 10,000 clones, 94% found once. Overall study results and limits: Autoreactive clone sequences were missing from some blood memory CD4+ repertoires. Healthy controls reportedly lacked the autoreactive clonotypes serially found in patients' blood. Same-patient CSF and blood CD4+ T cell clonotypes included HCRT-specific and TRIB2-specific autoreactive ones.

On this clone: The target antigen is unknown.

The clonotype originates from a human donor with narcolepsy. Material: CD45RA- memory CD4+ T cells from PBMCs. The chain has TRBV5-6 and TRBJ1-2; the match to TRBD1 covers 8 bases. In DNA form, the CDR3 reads TGTGCCAGCAGCGCACAGGGGGAAGTCTACACCTTC. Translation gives CASSAQGEVYTF.